Listed below are T cell receptor beta chains from one sample, sequenced in a study of CD8 T cell repertoires and HIV-1 epitope variants. These receptors have no known antigen. Generated by immunoSEQ multiplex PCR, the TCRdb table keeps only in-frame clones and is missing some. The table has around 5,000 clones, about 71% seen once; the top ten hold around 43%. Material: cultured CD8+ T cells derived from PBMCs. The receptors originated from a male donor with HIV. The CDR3 runs from the conserved cysteine through the conserved F or W. D genes are given only for firm matches. Only some rows state a clone size, as once, few, many or a class for expanded clones.

clone size,J gene,V gene,D gene,CDR3 protein,CDR3 DNA
.,TRBJ2-7,TRBV19,TRBD2,CASSWGGSYEQYF,TGTGCCAGTAGTTGGGGCGGGAGCTACGAGCAGTACTTC
.,TRBJ2-2,TRBV7-8,.,CASSQRGGHLTGELFF,TGTGCCAGCAGCCAGAGGGGGGGGCACCTCACCGGGGAGCTGTTTTTT
.,TRBJ2-1,TRBV10-1,.,CASSESGGSYNEQFF,TGCGCCAGCAGTGAGTCGGGGGGCTCCTACAATGAGCAGTTCTTC
large,TRBJ2-7,TRBV19,.,CASSTLATEYEQYF,TGTGCCAGTAGTACCCTAGCGACAGAATACGAGCAGTACTTC
.,TRBJ2-1,TRBV28,.,CASSLYVDSWNEQFF,TGTGCCAGCAGTTTATATGTGGACTCCTGGAATGAGCAGTTCTTC
once,TRBJ1-5,TRBV6-6,TRBD1,CASSYGNRGRVQPQHF,TGTGCCAGCAGTTACGGGAACAGGGGACGAGTTCAGCCCCAGCATTTT
.,TRBJ1-2,TRBV19,TRBD1,CASSITRGTGGLSYGYTF,TGTGCCAGTAGTATAACCCGGGGGACAGGGGGCCTTTCCTATGGCTACACCTTC
.,TRBJ2-7,TRBV7-8,TRBD2,CASSLPSGGLIYEQYF,TGTGCCAGCAGCTTACCCAGCGGGGGGCTGATCTACGAGCAGTACTTC
.,TRBJ2-3,TRBV9,.,CASSPRLGSRTDTQYF,TGTGCCAGCAGCCCCCGCCTGGGGAGTCGCACAGATACGCAGTATTTT
.,TRBJ2-7,TRBV28,.,CASMGNYEQYF,TGTGCCAGCATGGGGAACTACGAGCAGTACTTC
.,TRBJ2-4,TRBV4-3,.,CASSQGVSDIQYF,TGCGCCAGCAGCCAAGGGGTGTCGGACATTCAGTACTTC
.,TRBJ2-1,TRBV7-9,.,CASLPTGLQYNEQFF,TGTGCCAGCTTGCCAACGGGACTCCAATACAATGAGCAGTTCTTC
once,TRBJ2-5,TRBV4-1,TRBD1,CASSPGTGETQYF,TGCGCCAGCAGCCCCGGGACAGGGGAGACCCAGTACTTC
few,TRBJ1-5,TRBV4-2,.,CASSQDPQEGGNQPQHF,TGTGCCAGCAGCCAAGACCCGCAGGAGGGTGGCAATCAGCCCCAGCATTTT
.,TRBJ1-1,TRBV19,TRBD1,CASSPGQGPYGDTEAFF,TGTGCCAGTAGTCCGGGACAGGGACCATATGGGGACACTGAAGCTTTCTTT
.,TRBJ2-7,TRBV6-5,.,CASSPPEKASYEQYF,TGTGCCAGCAGTCCCCCCGAGAAGGCCTCCTACGAGCAGTACTTC
.,TRBJ2-5,TRBV6-5,.,CASSYQETQYF,TGTGCCAGCAGTTACCAAGAGACCCAGTACTTC
.,TRBJ2-7,TRBV6-5,TRBD1,CASSYTDRGKEEQYF,TGTGCCAGCAGTTACACGGACAGGGGCAAGGAAGAGCAGTACTTC
.,TRBJ2-7,TRBV7-6,.,CASSLLVGSYEQYF,TGTGCCAGCAGCTTATTGGTAGGATCCTACGAGCAGTACTTC
.,TRBJ2-7,TRBV27,TRBD1,CASSGTGAYEQYF,TGTGCCAGCAGTGGGACAGGGGCCTACGAGCAGTACTTC
.,TRBJ2-1,TRBV15,TRBD2,CATSREGPGGPLAYNEQFF,TGTGCCACCAGCAGAGAAGGGCCGGGAGGGCCGTTGGCCTACAATGAGCAGTTCTTC
few,TRBJ2-7,TRBV5-1,TRBD1,CASSWGQGSYEQYF,TGCGCCAGCAGCTGGGGACAGGGCTCCTACGAGCAGTACTTC
.,TRBJ2-1,TRBV13,.,CASSLHPRNEQFF,TGTGCCAGCAGCTTACATCCCCGTAATGAGCAGTTCTTC
.,TRBJ2-1,TRBV5-1,TRBD2,CASSFSGGASNEQFF,TGCGCCAGCAGCTTTAGCGGGGGGGCCAGTAATGAGCAGTTCTTC
.,TRBJ2-1,TRBV28,.,CASSSPGDWEQFF,TGTGCCAGCAGTTCCCCCGGGGACTGGGAGCAGTTCTTC
once,TRBJ1-2,TRBV4-1,.,CASSQDPSGNRRYGYTF,TGCGCCAGCAGCCAAGACCCCTCGGGTAACAGGCGGTATGGCTACACCTTC
few,TRBJ2-7,TRBV27,TRBD2,CASSLYLAGGYEQYF,TGTGCCAGCAGTTTATACCTAGCGGGGGGCTACGAGCAGTACTTC
.,TRBJ2-1,TRBV6-5,TRBD2,CASNLLAGDYNEQFF,TGTGCCAGCAACTTACTAGCGGGGGACTACAATGAGCAGTTCTTC
.,TRBJ2-3,TRBV7-3,.,CASSLYEGADTQYF,TGTGCCAGCAGCTTATACGAAGGGGCAGATACGCAGTATTTT
few,TRBJ2-7,TRBV7-6,TRBD2,CASSLTGGYEQYF,TGTGCCAGCAGCTTGACGGGAGGGTACGAGCAGTACTTC
.,TRBJ2-7,TRBV28,TRBD1,CASSFVTGSYEQYF,TGTGCCAGCAGTTTTGTGACAGGGTCCTACGAGCAGTACTTC
once,TRBJ2-1,TRBV5-8,.,CASSSDEVSVNEQFF,TGTGCCAGCAGCTCGGATGAGGTATCTGTCAATGAGCAGTTCTTC
.,TRBJ2-5,TRBV27,.,CASSPISVETQYF,TGTGCCAGCAGTCCAATCTCTGTGGAGACCCAGTACTTC
once,TRBJ2-3,TRBV7-9,.,CASSPGTDTQYF,TGTGCCAGCAGCCCCGGCACAGATACGCAGTATTTT
.,TRBJ1-1,TRBV19,.,CASSPRWGDTEAFF,TGTGCCAGTAGTCCCCGGTGGGGGGACACTGAAGCTTTCTTT
.,TRBJ2-6,TRBV6-1,TRBD1,CASRETGYGANVLTF,TGTGCCAGCAGGGAGACAGGGTACGGGGCCAACGTCCTGACTTTC
.,TRBJ2-7,TRBV14,.,CASSQNVDEQYF,TGTGCCAGCAGCCAAAACGTTGACGAGCAGTACTTC
.,TRBJ1-4,TRBV19,.,CASSIAYNEKLFF,TGTGCCAGTAGCATTGCGTACAATGAAAAACTGTTTTTT
.,TRBJ1-5,TRBV7-2,.,CASSLELSNQPQHF,TGTGCCAGCAGCTTAGAGTTGAGCAATCAGCCCCAGCATTTT
.,TRBJ2-7,TRBV27,.,CASSLGGSEQYF,TGTGCCAGCAGTTTAGGGGGTAGCGAGCAGTACTTC
once,TRBJ1-1,TRBV10-3,.,CAISDKPKGNTEAFF,TGTGCCATCAGTGATAAACCGAAGGGGAACACTGAAGCTTTCTTT
.,TRBJ1-2,TRBV2,TRBD1,CASSYRGNYGYTF,TGTGCCAGCAGTTACAGGGGAAACTATGGCTACACCTTC
once,TRBJ1-1,TRBV29-1,.,CSVLQGAEAFF,TGCAGCGTTTTACAGGGTGCTGAAGCTTTCTTT
.,TRBJ2-7,TRBV19,TRBD2,CASSMGVAGEEQYF,TGTGCCAGTAGTATGGGGGTAGCGGGAGAAGAGCAGTACTTC
.,TRBJ2-7,TRBV11-2,TRBD1,CASSLAGLGQGAYEQYF,TGTGCCAGCAGCTTAGCAGGACTAGGACAGGGGGCTTATGAGCAGTACTTC